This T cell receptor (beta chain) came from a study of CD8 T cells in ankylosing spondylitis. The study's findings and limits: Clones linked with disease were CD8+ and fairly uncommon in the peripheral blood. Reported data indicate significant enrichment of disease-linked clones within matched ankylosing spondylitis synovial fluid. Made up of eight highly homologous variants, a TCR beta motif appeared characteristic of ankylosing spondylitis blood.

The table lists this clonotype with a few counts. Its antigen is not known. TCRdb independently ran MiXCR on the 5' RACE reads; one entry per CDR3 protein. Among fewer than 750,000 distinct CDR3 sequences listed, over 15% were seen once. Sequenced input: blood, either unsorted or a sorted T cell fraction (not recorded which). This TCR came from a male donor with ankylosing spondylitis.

CDR3 DNA sequence: TGTGCCAGCAGATCCGGGACGGCTGGTTCCTACGAGCAGTACTTC. Its translation is CASRSGTAGSYEQYF. V usage is TRBV12-3 or TRBV12-4 and J usage is TRBJ2-7; D tentatively reads TRBD1 or TRBD2 (5 bases each). Trimming took off 6 bases at V and 1 base at J, with 16 bases between the two ends. CDR3 size: 15 residues.